Reported below is one TCR beta chain. What it binds is unknown. This specimen belongs to a study of T cells expressing NK-cell markers. Overall study: Cells sorted as CD3+CD56+NKG2C+, CD3+CD56+NKG2C- and CD3+CD56-NKG2C+ T cells supplied the TCR beta repertoires. Seven donors tested HCMV-seropositive and one tested seronegative among the eight sequenced. Whole-study results and caveats: These clonotypes additionally ranked first within the CD3+CD56-NKG2C+ fraction of a few donors. Dominant NKG2C+ clonotypes accounted for about 1.0-8% of CD8+ T cells in about six donors.

The CDR3 sequence is 15 residues long. Germline assignment: CDR1 LNHNV and CDR2 YYDKDF (reference sequence). Following a re-call of the 5' RACE reads, TCRdb has one entry per CDR3 protein and lacks DNA. The sample has 450,000 to 600,000 distinct CDR3 sequences. This clonotype was sampled from a young man in good health. What was sequenced was blood T cells: a sorted CD56 or NKG2C T cell subset, CD4+ or CD8+ T cells, or bulk PBMC T cells (not recorded which). The V call is TRBV15, the J call TRBJ2-1. The CDR3 here is CATSWRQSSYNEQFF.